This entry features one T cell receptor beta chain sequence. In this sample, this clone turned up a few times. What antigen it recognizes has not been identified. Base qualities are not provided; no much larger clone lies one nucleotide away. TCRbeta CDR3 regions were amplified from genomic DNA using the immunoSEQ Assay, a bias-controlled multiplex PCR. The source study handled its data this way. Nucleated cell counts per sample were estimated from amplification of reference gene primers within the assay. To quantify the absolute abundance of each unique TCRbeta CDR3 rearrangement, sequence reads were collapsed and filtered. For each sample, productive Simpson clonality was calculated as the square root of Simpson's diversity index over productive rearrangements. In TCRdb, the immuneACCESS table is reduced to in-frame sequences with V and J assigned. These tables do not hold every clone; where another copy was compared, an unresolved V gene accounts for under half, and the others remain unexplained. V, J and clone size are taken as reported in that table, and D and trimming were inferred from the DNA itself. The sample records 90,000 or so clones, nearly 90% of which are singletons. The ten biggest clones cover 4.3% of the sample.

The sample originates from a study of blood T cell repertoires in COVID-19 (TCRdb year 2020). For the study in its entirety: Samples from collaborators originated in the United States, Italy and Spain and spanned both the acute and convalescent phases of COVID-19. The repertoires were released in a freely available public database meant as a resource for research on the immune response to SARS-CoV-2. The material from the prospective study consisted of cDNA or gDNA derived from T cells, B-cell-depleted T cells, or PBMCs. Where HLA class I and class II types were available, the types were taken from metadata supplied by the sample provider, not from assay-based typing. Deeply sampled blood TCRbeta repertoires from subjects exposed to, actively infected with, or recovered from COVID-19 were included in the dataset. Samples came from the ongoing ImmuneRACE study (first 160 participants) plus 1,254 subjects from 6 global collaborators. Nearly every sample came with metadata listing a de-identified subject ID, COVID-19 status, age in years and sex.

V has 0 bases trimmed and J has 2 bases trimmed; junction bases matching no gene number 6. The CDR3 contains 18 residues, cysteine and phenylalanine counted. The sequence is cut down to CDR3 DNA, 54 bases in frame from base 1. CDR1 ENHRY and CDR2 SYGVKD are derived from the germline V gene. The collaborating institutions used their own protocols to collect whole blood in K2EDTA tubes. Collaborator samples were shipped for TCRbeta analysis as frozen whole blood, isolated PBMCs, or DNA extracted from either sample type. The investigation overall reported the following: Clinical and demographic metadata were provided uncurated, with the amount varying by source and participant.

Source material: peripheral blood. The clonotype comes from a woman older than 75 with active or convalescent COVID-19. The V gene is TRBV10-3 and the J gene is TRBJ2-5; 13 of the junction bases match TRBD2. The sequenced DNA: TGTGCCATCAGTGAGTCTGGACTAGCGGGAGCCCTTCAAGAGACCCAGTACTTC. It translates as CAISESGLAGALQETQYF.